The 32 T cell receptor beta chains reported below all come from one sample, sequenced in a study of shared clonotypes between healthy human individuals. Positive CCR7 selection of CD45RO-negative cells yielded the naive CD8 cells, and terminally differentiated effector memory CD45RA+ cells were excluded. Some clones are missing from TCRdb's copy, which holds only in-frame ones; the method was immunoSEQ multiplex PCR. The sample records about 610,000 clones, roughly 95% being singletons. The specimen was naive CD8+ T cells sorted from blood. These receptor sequences come from a woman in her 30s in good health.

This sequence joins TRBV10-3 and TRBJ2-5; 7 positions agree with TRBD2. There are 15 residues in the CDR3. V shed 6 bases and J 2 bases; nucleotides not matched to a gene: 9. CDR1 is ENHRY, CDR2 SYGVKD, per germline. CDR3 amino acids: CAISGGTSAQETQYF. The CDR3 region has the DNA TGTGCCATCAGCGGGGGTACTAGCGCTCAAGAGACCCAGTACTTC.

The chain joins TRBV9 to TRBJ1-1; 9 bases are shared with TRBD1. The junction had 6 bases not matched to a gene; V was cut back by 3 bases and J by 6 bases. The CDR3 loop spans 14 amino acids. Germline CDR1 is SGDLS and CDR2 is YYNGEE. This CDR3 is CASSGGQGSPEAFF. Written as DNA, the CDR3 is TGTGCCAGCAGCGGGGGACAGGGCTCCCCTGAAGCTTTCTTT.

V and J are TRBV15 and TRBJ1-2; TRBD1 might be the D (5 bases). The CDR3 spans 15 residues. Germline V lookup: CDR1 LNHNV, CDR2 YYDKDF (reference sequence). Trimming left V 1 base short and J 6 bases short, with 15 bases between. The chain's CDR3 is CATSRGVTGAHGYTF. The CDR3 nucleotides are TGTGCCACCAGCAGAGGGGTAACCGGGGCTCATGGCTACACCTTC.

CDR3 nucleotides: TGCGCCAGCAGCCAAGAAGACACCGGCTACTATGGCTACACCTTC. Residues: CASSQEDTGYYGYTF. The V and J genes are TRBV4-1 and TRBJ1-2; D unclear. CDR1 and CDR2 from the germline V gene are MGHRA and YSYEKL. With 0 bases removed from V and 3 bases from J, the gap between germline ends came to 11 bases. This CDR3 comprises 15 residues.

This chain uses TRBV6-1 with TRBJ1-5; D is ambiguous. CDR3 length equals 14 residues. The V gene lost 7 bases and the J gene lost 9 bases, with 19 bases spanning the gap. Germline CDR1 is MNHNS and CDR2 is SASEGT. The CDR3 nucleotides read TGTGCCAGCAAATCTCCGGCCGGTTTTTGGCCCCAGCATTTT. Translated, it gives CASKSPAGFWPQHF.

The rearrangement uses TRBV12-5 and TRBJ2-7; D might be TRBD1 (5 bases). Germline-derived CDR1 and CDR2 are LGHNT and FRNRAP. Trimming stripped 4 bases from V and 6 bases from J, with 16 bases between. The CDR3 loop spans 14 amino acids. CDR3 bases: TGTGCTAGTGGTTCCTACAGGAGATTGAGCGAGCAGTACTTC. As protein: CASGSYRRLSEQYF.

Concerning this clone itself: The junction departs from germline at one end; a sequencing error may be responsible. The chain has TRBV5-4 and TRBJ1-1; the D is unclear. The CDR3 is 11 residues long. CDR1 and CDR2 (germline): SGHNT, YYREEE (reference sequence). CDR3: CASRLGSEAFF. The CDR3, as DNA: TGTGCCAGCAGGTTGGGCAGTGAAGCTTTCTTT. The variable domain in full, completed from reference TRBV5-4 and TRBJ1-1, reads ETGVTQSPTHLIKTRGQQVTLRCSSQSGHNTVSWYQQALGQGPQFIFQYYREEENGRGNFPPRFSGLQFPNYSSELNVNALELDDSALYLCASRLGSEAFFGQGTRLTVV.

CDR3 nucleotides: TGCGCCAGCAGAGGTGGGACACCAAAAGTGGGGGACGAGCAGTACTTC. It codes for CASRGGTPKVGDEQYF. This chain connects TRBV5-1 to TRBJ2-7; TRBD1 might be the D (6 bases). This CDR3 is built from 16 residues. Germline CDR1 is SGHRS and CDR2 is YFSETQ. The V and J ends lost 5 bases and 5 bases respectively, with 23 bases between them.

This chain uses TRBV4-1 with TRBJ2-3; the D gene is possibly TRBD2 (5 bases). This CDR3 is built from 13 residues. Germline CDR1 reads MGHRA; CDR2 reads YSYEKL. V dropped 6 bases and J dropped 0 bases, with 7 bases sitting between them. CDR3 sequence reads: CASSTGSTDTQYF. CDR3 sequence (DNA): TGCGCCAGCAGTACGGGAAGCACAGATACGCAGTATTTT.

The count of this clone is one. The chain joins TRBV27 to TRBJ2-7; possibly TRBD1 for D (6 bases). Trimming took off 4 bases at V and 5 bases at J, with 12 bases between the two ends. Per germline, CDR1 MNHEY and CDR2 SMNVEV (reference sequence). CDR3 size: 13 residues. CDR3 sequence (DNA): TGTGCCAGCAGTTGGGGACAATCTAACGAGCAGTACTTC. Amino acid sequence: CASSWGQSNEQYF.

V gene TRBV4-1 combines with J gene TRBJ1-1; D gene unclear. The V gene's germline CDR1 is MGHRA and CDR2 YSYEKL. This CDR3 region has 16 residues. The V end lost 1 base, the J end lost 5 bases, and 17 bases lay between the germline ends. Here the CDR3 reads CASSQVEGLLGTEAFF. Written as DNA, the CDR3 is TGCGCCAGCAGCCAAGTCGAAGGGTTGTTGGGAACTGAAGCTTTCTTT.

The chain couples TRBV10-1 to TRBJ2-5; D remains unclear. The germline V gene has CDR1 WNHNN and CDR2 SYGVQD (reference sequence). Trimming removed 4 bases at V and 7 bases at J, with 13 bases between. The CDR3 length is 13 residues. The CDR3 here is CASSVRPSGTQYF. For the CDR3, the DNA is TGCGCCAGCAGTGTTAGGCCTTCCGGGACCCAGTACTTC.

The chain has TRBV7-6 and TRBJ1-1; D is ambiguous. Germline V lookup: CDR1 SGHVS, CDR2 FNYEAQ. The CDR3 runs 14 residues. Trimming took off 5 bases at V and 1 base at J, with 11 bases between the two ends. The CDR3 DNA follows: TGTGCCAGCAGCCCCCCGGACGGGAACACTGAAGCTTTCTTT. Translated: CASSPPDGNTEAFF.

This chain connects TRBV6-1 to TRBJ2-2, with D possibly matching TRBD2 (5 bases). The germline V and J ends were trimmed by 2 bases and 5 bases, with 18 bases remaining between them. The CDR3 runs 17 residues. Germline CDR1 is MNHNS and CDR2 is SASEGT. This CDR3 is CASSEHVTLGGTGELFF. The CDR3 DNA sequence: TGTGCCAGCAGTGAACACGTCACTCTCGGAGGAACCGGGGAGCTGTTTTTT.

This sequence joins TRBV5-1 and TRBJ1-4; maybe TRBD1 (5 bases). The CDR3 contains 15 residues. V was pared by 0 bases and J by 4 bases, with 10 bases between. Germline CDR1 and CDR2: SGHRS and YFSETQ. CDR3 sequence: CASSLAGGDNEKLFF. CDR3 sequence (DNA): TGCGCCAGCAGCTTGGCCGGGGGAGATAATGAAAAACTGTTTTTT.

The chain combines TRBV19 with TRBJ1-5; tentatively, D is TRBD1 (5 bases). This CDR3 has 15 residues. Per germline, CDR1 LNHDA and CDR2 SQIVND (reference sequence). V was pared by 5 bases and J by 0 bases, with 11 bases between. CDR3 in DNA: TGTGCCAGTAGTGAGGGGACCGGTAGCAATCAGCCCCAGCATTTT. Translated, it gives CASSEGTGSNQPQHF.

The V and J genes are TRBV7-9 and TRBJ1-2; 8 bases are shared with TRBD1. The CDR3 totals 15 residues. V was clipped by 4 bases and J by 5 bases; unmatched bases: 9. CDR1 SEHNR and CDR2 FQNEAQ come from the germline V gene (reference sequence). The CDR3 is CASSSGTGRFYGYTF. The CDR3 region has the DNA TGTGCCAGCAGCTCCGGGACAGGCCGTTTTTATGGCTACACCTTC.

This chain links TRBV15 with TRBJ2-3; 7 nucleotides align to TRBD2. The germline V gene has CDR1 LNHNV and CDR2 YYDKDF (reference sequence). This CDR3 has 16 residues. V shed 0 bases and J 5 bases; nucleotides not matched to a gene: 8. The CDR3 is CATSRDSSGKGDTQYF. The CDR3 region has the DNA TGTGCCACCAGCAGAGACTCTAGCGGAAAGGGAGATACGCAGTATTTT.

V is TRBV29-1 and J is TRBJ2-5; 12 bases align to TRBD2. Near its end, the DNA agrees better with TRBJ2-7, so the J call may be wrong. This CDR3 has 14 amino acids. The germline V gene encodes CDR1 SQVTM and CDR2 ANQGSEA. The CDR3 DNA reads as TGCAGCGTTGAAGGACTAGCGGGAGTGAACGAGCAGTACTTC. Its protein is CSVEGLAGVNEQYF.

The J gene is TRBJ1-1, the V gene TRBV7-9; no clear D gene. V was shortened by 5 bases and J by 0 bases, with 13 bases between the two germline ends. This CDR3 has 15 residues. Germline values: CDR1 SEHNR, CDR2 FQNEAQ (reference sequence). In DNA form, the CDR3 reads TGTGCCAGCAGCCCCGGGATGGTCATGAACACTGAAGCTTTCTTT. This sequence encodes CASSPGMVMNTEAFF.

This chain uses TRBV25-1 with TRBJ1-6, with 7 bases aligning to TRBD1. The CDR3 sequence is 16 residues long. From germline, CDR1 is MGHDK and CDR2 SYGVNS. Trimming at V came to 4 bases and at J to 6 bases, leaving 9 bases not matched to a gene. Written as DNA, the CDR3 is TGTGCCAGCAGTGGGACAGGACACGGGGTTAATTCACCCCTCCACTTT. It is translated as CASSGTGHGVNSPLHF.

The J gene is TRBJ2-3, the V gene TRBV28; 7 bases align to TRBD1. This CDR3 has 13 residues. Germline CDR1 is MDHEN and CDR2 is SYDVKM. V trimming: 6 bases; J trimming: 3 bases; junction bases outside the gene matches: 3. The CDR3: CASRGRGTDTQYF. CDR3 DNA sequence: TGTGCCAGCAGAGGCAGGGGGACAGATACGCAGTATTTT.

On this clone itself: Other nucleotide sequences from this sample produce the same CDR3. The chain couples TRBV27 to TRBJ2-7; 8 nucleotides match TRBD1. This CDR3 has 13 amino acids. Germline loops: CDR1 MNHEY, CDR2 SMNVEV (reference sequence). V trimming: 5 bases; J trimming: 4 bases; junction bases outside the gene matches: 4. Here the CDR3 reads CASSPGTGYEQYF. Here the CDR3 DNA reads TGTGCCAGCAGTCCAGGGACAGGTTACGAGCAGTACTTC.

This chain uses TRBV4-2 with TRBJ2-1, with a possible D match to TRBD2 (6 bases). The ends were cut back, 0 bases at V and 1 base at J, with 13 bases in the middle. This CDR3 region has 17 residues. From germline, CDR1 is LGHNA and CDR2 YNFKEQ. CDR3 sequence: CASSQEAGGMSYNEQFF. DNA of the CDR3: TGTGCCAGCAGCCAAGAGGCGGGCGGGATGTCCTACAATGAGCAGTTCTTC.

The J gene is TRBJ1-2, the V gene TRBV2, with 7 bases identical to TRBD1. CDR1 is SNHLY, CDR2 FYNNEI, per germline. The CDR3 contains 15 residues. Trimming removed 3 bases from V and 5 bases from J; junction bases left unmatched: 9. The CDR3 is CASSEFTTGTYGYTF. The CDR3 DNA sequence: TGTGCCAGCAGTGAGTTTACGACAGGGACTTATGGCTACACCTTC.

The chain carries TRBV7-2 and TRBJ2-7; possibly TRBD1 for D (6 bases). CDR1 and CDR2 (germline): SGHTA, FQGNSA. With 2 bases removed from V and 3 bases from J, the gap between germline ends came to 14 bases. The CDR3 runs 15 residues. In DNA, the CDR3 is TGTGCCAGCAGCTTAAGGTCCACAGGGTACTACGAGCAGTACTTC. Translating gives CASSLRSTGYYEQYF.

The chain carries TRBV2 and TRBJ2-3; D remains ambiguous. V shed 2 bases and J shed 2 bases, with 11 bases lying between them. Germline V lookup: CDR1 SNHLY, CDR2 FYNNEI. The CDR3 spans 15 residues. Here the CDR3 DNA reads TGTGCCAGCAGTGAAAGAACAGATTCCACAGATACGCAGTATTTT. Its protein product is CASSERTDSTDTQYF.

The chain has TRBV11-2 and TRBJ1-3; D gene ambiguous. The CDR3 contains 16 residues. Germline lookup yields CDR1 SGHAT and CDR2 FQNNGV. Between the trimmed V and J ends, which lost 4 bases and 4 bases, there was a span of 17 bases. The CDR3 reads CASSSHLGVVGNTIYF. The CDR3 bases are TGTGCCAGCAGCTCCCATCTGGGCGTAGTCGGAAACACCATATATTTT.

V is TRBV19 and J is TRBJ1-2; no clear D gene. Germline lookup yields CDR1 LNHDA and CDR2 SQIVND (reference sequence). The CDR3 consists of 14 residues. V lost 8 bases, J lost 4 bases, and 17 bases lay in between. CDR3 DNA sequence: TGTGCCAGTTCCATAGATGGGGTCAGCTATGGCTACACCTTC. It translates to CASSIDGVSYGYTF.

The genes are TRBV19 and TRBJ1-2; tentatively, D is TRBD1 (5 bases). V was clipped by 7 bases and J by 1 base, with 7 bases between them. CDR1 LNHDA and CDR2 SQIVND come from the germline V gene (reference sequence). The CDR3 covers 12 residues. The CDR3 nucleotides are TGTGCCAGTATAGGGGATAACTATGGCTACACCTTC. Encoded protein: CASIGDNYGYTF.

CDR3 in DNA: TGTGCCATCAGTGAGTCGAGGTCACAGGGGCCAAGTACCAAGCAGCCAGGGACCCAGTACTTC. Its translation is CAISESRSQGPSTKQPGTQYF. The rearrangement joins TRBV10-3 to TRBJ2-5; 7 bases are a match to TRBD1. V lost 0 bases and J lost 7; bases outside the gene matches: 26. CDR1 and CDR2 from the germline V gene are ENHRY and SYGVKD. This CDR3 has 21 amino acids.

The chain combines TRBV29-1 with TRBJ2-7; 7 bases map to TRBD2. The CDR3 is 14 residues long. Germline-derived CDR1 and CDR2 are SQVTM and ANQGSEA. Unmatched junction bases numbered 4, after V lost 2 bases and J lost 0 bases. In DNA, the CDR3 is TGCAGCGTTGAAAGGGGCGGGAGCTCCTACGAGCAGTACTTC. The encoded protein is CSVERGGSSYEQYF.